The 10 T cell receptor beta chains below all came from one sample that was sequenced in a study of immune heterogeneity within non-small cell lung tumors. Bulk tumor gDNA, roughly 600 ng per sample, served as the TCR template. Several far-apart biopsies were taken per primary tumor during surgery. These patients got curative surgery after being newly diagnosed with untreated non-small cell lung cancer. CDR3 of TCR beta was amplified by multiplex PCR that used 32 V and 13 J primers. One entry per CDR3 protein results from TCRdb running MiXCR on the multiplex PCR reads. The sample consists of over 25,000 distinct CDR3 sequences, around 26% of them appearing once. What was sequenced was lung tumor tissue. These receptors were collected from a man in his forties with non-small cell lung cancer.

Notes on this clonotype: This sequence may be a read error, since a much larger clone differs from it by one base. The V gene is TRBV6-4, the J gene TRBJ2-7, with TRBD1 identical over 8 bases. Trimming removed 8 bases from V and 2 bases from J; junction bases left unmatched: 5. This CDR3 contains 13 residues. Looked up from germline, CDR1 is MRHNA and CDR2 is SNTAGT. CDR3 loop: CASAATGAYEQYF. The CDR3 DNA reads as TGTGCCAGCGCCGCGACAGGGGCCTACGAGCAGTACTTC.

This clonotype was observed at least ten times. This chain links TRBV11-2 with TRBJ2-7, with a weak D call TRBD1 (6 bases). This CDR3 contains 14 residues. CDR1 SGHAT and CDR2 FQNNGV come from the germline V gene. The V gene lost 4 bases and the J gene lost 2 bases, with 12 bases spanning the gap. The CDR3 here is CASSSSRGTYEQYF. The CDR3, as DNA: TGTGCCAGCAGCTCCTCCAGGGGTACCTACGAGCAGTACTTC.

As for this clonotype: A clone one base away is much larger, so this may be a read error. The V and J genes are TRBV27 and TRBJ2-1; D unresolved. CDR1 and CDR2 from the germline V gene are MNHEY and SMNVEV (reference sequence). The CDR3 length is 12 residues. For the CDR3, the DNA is TGTGCCAGCAGTTTATCGATCGGTGAGGAGTTCTTC. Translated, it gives CASSLSIGEEFF.

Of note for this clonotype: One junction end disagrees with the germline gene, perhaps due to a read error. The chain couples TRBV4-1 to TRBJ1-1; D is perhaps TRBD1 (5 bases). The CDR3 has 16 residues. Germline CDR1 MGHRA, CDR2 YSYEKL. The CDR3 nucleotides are TGCGCCAGCAGCCAAGGCCGAACTCGGGGGAACACTCAAGCTTTCTTT. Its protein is CASSQGRTRGNTQAFF.

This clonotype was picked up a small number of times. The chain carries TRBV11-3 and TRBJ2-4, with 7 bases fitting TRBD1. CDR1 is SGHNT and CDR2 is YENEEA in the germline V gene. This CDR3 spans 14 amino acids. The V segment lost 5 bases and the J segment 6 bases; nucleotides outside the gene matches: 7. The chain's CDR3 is CASSQDRVVNIQYF. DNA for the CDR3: TGTGCCAGCAGCCAAGACAGGGTAGTAAACATTCAGTACTTC.

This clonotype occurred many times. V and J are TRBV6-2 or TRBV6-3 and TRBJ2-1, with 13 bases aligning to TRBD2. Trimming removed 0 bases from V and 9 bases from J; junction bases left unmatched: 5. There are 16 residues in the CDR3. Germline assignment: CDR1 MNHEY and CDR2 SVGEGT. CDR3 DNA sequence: TGTGCCAGCAGTTACTCCAGAACTAGCGGGAGGGGTGAGCAGTTCTTC. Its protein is CASSYSRTSGRGEQFF.

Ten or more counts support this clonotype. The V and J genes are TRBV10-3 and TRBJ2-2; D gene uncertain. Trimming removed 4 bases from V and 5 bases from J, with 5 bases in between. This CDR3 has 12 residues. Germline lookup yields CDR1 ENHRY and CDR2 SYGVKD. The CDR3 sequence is CAISARTGELFF. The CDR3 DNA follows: TGTGCCATCAGTGCGCGGACCGGGGAGCTGTTTTTT.

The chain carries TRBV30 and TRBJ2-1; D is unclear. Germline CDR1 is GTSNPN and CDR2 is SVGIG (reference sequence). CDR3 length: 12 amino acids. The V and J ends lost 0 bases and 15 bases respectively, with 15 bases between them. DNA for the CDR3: TGTGCCTGGAGTGTAAGTGACGGTCGGGTGTTCTTC. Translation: CAWSVSDGRVFF.

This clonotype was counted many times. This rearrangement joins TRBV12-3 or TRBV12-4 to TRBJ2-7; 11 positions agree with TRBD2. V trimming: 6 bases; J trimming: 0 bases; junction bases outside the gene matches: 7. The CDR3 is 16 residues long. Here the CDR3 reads CASRYSGRGSSYEQYF. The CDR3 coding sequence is TGTGCCAGCAGATATAGCGGGAGGGGTAGCTCCTACGAGCAGTACTTC.

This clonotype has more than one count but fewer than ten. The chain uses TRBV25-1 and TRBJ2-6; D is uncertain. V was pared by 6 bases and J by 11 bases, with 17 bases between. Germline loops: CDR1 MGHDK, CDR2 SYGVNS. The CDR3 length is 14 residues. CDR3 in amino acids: CASSVTGGSDVLTF. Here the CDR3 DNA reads TGTGCCAGCAGCGTCACCGGTGGGTCCGACGTCCTGACTTTC.